This T cell receptor (beta chain) is from a study of T cell responses to AZD1222 COVID-19 vaccine. Study details: Second doses that came at about 4 or about 12 weeks were put together. Study findings and constraints: The breadth and depth of Spike-specific TCRs increased once two AZD1222 doses had been given. The study found vaccine-associated CD4 TCRs spanning spike, dominant at 160-218 and 743-854.

TCRdb's copy holds only in-frame clones and misses some; the assay was immunoSEQ multiplex PCR. The repertoire consists of tens of thousands of clones, with around 80% occurring once and the leading ten covering 10%. V was clipped by 2 bases and J by 7 bases; unmatched bases: 8. CDR1 is LGHDT, CDR2 YNNKEL, per germline (reference sequence). The CDR3 spans 18 residues. As for this clone: Antigen: not known.

The source of this sequence is an adult in good health. The sample here was peripheral blood, taken on day 0 of AZD1222 vaccination. The chain is built from TRBV3-1 (or the pseudogene TRBV3-2) and TRBJ2-1; 16 bases are a match to TRBD2. The CDR3 region has the DNA TGTGCCAGCAGCCAAAAGCCAATGGGACTAGCGGGAGGGAATGAGCAGTTCTTC. Encoded protein: CASSQKPMGLAGGNEQFF.